This T cell receptor (beta chain) emerged from a study of Ad26.COV2.S vaccination and SARS-CoV-2 variants. Study background: Administration of Ad26.COV2.S was intramuscular, either once or twice 56 days apart.

V lost 1 base and J 0 bases, leaving 10 bases between the germline ends. CDR3 length: 15 amino acids. Germline loops: CDR1 SGHRS, CDR2 YFSETQ. Treatment indicated: roughly 20 received Ad26.COV2.S at low or high dose, single or two shots; roughly 5 received placebo; per-sample allocation not given. All samples were drawn on day 63, counting from the first vaccine or placebo injection. The method was immunoSEQ multiplex PCR; TCRdb's version includes in-frame clones alone and lacks a portion of them. The sample has about 430,000 clones, around 90% seen once; the top ten hold 10% to 15%. This chain uses TRBV5-1 with TRBJ1-1; tentatively, D is TRBD1 (5 bases). Specimen: peripheral blood, collected in a trial of Ad26.COV2.S vaccine versus placebo. The clonotype was recovered from a person aged 18-65 years who received the Ad26.COV2.S COVID-19 vaccine or a placebo. The CDR3 reads CASSLLIGVNTEAFF. In nucleotides, the CDR3 is TGCGCCAGCAGCTTGCTTATAGGGGTGAACACTGAAGCTTTCTTT.